This T cell receptor (beta chain) was sequenced during a study of blood T cell repertoires in COVID-19. Study-wide background: Collection of acute and convalescent COVID-19 samples took place in the United States, Italy and Spain. T cells, B-cell-depleted T cells, or PBMCs supplied cDNA or gDNA.

Under the authors' procedure: The assay estimated nucleated cells by amplifying reference gene primers. Profiled with immunoSEQ multiplex PCR; TCRdb holds only in-frame clones, not every one. V and J calls and clone size are those listed in that table; D and trimming were worked out from the DNA. Among roughly 290,000 clones listed, around 85% were seen once. In its sample, this clone was seen once. The clonotype was recovered from a woman in her 30s who had recovered from COVID-19. The material sequenced was peripheral blood.

The chain's CDR3 is CASSQPDRGNEQFF. Here the CDR3 DNA reads TGTGCCAGCAGCCAACCGGACAGGGGCAATGAGCAGTTCTTC. The chain combines TRBV7-9 with TRBJ2-1; 9 bases are shared with TRBD1. V trimming: 5 bases; J trimming: 6 bases; junction bases outside the gene matches: 5. CDR1 is SEHNR and CDR2 is FQNEAQ in the germline V gene (reference sequence). The CDR3 has 14 residues.